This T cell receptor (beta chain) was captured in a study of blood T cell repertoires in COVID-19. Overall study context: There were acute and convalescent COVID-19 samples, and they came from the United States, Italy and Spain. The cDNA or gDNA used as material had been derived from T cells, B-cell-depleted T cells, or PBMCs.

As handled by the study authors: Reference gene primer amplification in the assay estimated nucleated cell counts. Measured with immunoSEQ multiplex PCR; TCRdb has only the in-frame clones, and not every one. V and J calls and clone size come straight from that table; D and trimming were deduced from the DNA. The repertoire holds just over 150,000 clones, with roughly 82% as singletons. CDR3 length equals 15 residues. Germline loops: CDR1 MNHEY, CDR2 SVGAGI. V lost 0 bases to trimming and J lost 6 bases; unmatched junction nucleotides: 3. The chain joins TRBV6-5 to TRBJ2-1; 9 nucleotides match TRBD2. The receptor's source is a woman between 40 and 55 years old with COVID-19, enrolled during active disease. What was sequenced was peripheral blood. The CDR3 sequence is CASSYSGLAVNEQFF. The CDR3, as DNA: TGTGCCAGCAGTTACTCGGGACTAGCAGTCAATGAGCAGTTCTTC.